What follows describes a single TCR beta chain. No antigen is known for it. The draw of peripheral blood yielded approximately 10 milliliters from each donor. A sample-barcoded 5' primer and a J-beta primer mix were used in a second PCR of about 7 to 12 cycles. Tags on each cDNA molecule came from a template-switch adaptor with 12 random nucleotides. Using its own MiXCR run on the 5' RACE reads, TCRdb lists one record per CDR3 protein. The data contain about 680,000 distinct CDR3 sequences, around half of them singletons. The source of the sample is a study of blood T cells in healthy people across ages. Findings and limits, study-wide: Naive T cell percentage and TCR beta diversity correlated strongly. Older age coincided with a roughly linear decline in TCR beta diversity per million T cells.

The sequencing input was blood. This clonotype was sampled from a woman in her sixties or seventies in good health.

The CDR3: CAISGPGLAGEGLMADTQYF. The CDR3 nucleotides read TGTGCCATCAGCGGTCCGGGACTAGCGGGAGAGGGCCTGATGGCAGATACGCAGTATTTT. The gene calls are TRBV10-3 and TRBJ2-3, with 14 bases that match TRBD2. The germline V gene has CDR1 ENHRY and CDR2 SYGVKD. J gave up 4 bases and V 6 bases, and 18 bases lay outside the gene matches. The CDR3 consists of 20 residues.